Following are 12 T cell receptor beta chains from one sample sequenced in a study of identical twins. MiXCR, applied by TCRdb to the 5' RACE reads, yields one record per CDR3 protein. Among 450,000 to 600,000 distinct CDR3 sequences listed, approximately 20% were seen once. These data were likewise used in another study, on yellow fever vaccine responses in identical twins.

Specimen: CD4+ T cells sorted from blood. These receptors originate from a woman aged 18-29 years in good health.

The CDR3 DNA reads as TGTGCCAGCAGCACCCTAGGGGCGCACTACGAGCAGTACGTC. This encodes CASSTLGAHYEQYV. The rearrangement links TRBV28 to TRBJ2-7; possibly TRBD1 for D (5 bases). Trimming took 6 bases from V and 3 from J, leaving 15 bases between them. In germline, CDR1 is MDHEN, CDR2 SYDVKM. The CDR3 length is 14 residues.

This clonotype came up a few times. J is TRBJ1-6 and V is TRBV5-1; D unresolved. Germline lookup yields CDR1 SGHRS and CDR2 YFSETQ. CDR3 size: 15 residues. V lost 0 bases, J lost 0 bases, and 4 bases lay in between. The CDR3 bases are TGCGCCAGCAGCTTGGAACGCTCCTATAATTCACCCCTCCACTTT. Translated, it gives CASSLERSYNSPLHF.

This clonotype appeared many times. The chain joins TRBV12-3 or TRBV12-4 to TRBJ1-5; D call uncertain. V was shortened by 1 base and J by 0 bases, with 7 bases between the two germline ends. This CDR3 comprises 15 residues. The CDR3, as DNA: TGTGCCAGCAGTTTAGGACACAATAGCAATCAGCCCCAGCATTTT. It codes for CASSLGHNSNQPQHF.

In nucleotides, the CDR3 is TGCAGTGCTAGACAGGGGGGAGCTAGGGAGCAGTACGTC. Protein sequence: CSARQGGAREQYV. The chain is built from TRBV20-1 and TRBJ2-7, with a possible D match to TRBD1 (7 bases). The CDR3 has 13 residues. The germline V gene encodes CDR1 DFQATT and CDR2 SNEGSKA (reference sequence). Deletions cut 2 bases from V and 7 bases from J, with 15 bases between.

This rearrangement joins TRBV20-1 to TRBJ2-1; no clear D gene. Trimming shortened V by 3 bases and J by 8 bases, and 8 bases separated the two germline ends. CDR1 and CDR2 from the germline V gene are DFQATT and SNEGSKA (reference sequence). The CDR3 sequence is 11 residues long. CDR3 in amino acids: CSASGVYEQFF. The DNA of the CDR3 is TGCAGTGCTAGTGGTGTTTATGAGCAGTTCTTC.

V gene TRBV18 combines with J gene TRBJ1-1; D ambiguous. Germline V gene data show CDR1 as KGHSH and CDR2 as LQKENI. Trimming took 1 base from V and 7 from J, leaving 7 bases between them. The CDR3 is 12 amino acids. This CDR3 reads CASSPQDGEAFF. CDR3 coding DNA: TGTGCCAGCTCACCACAGGACGGTGAAGCTTTCTTT.

This clonotype has just a few counts. The V call is TRBV20-1, the J call TRBJ2-2, with 8 positions matching TRBD2. The CDR3 has 15 amino acids. V shed 3 bases, J shed 4 bases, and the junction held 7 bases outside the gene matches. Per the germline V gene, CDR1 is DFQATT and CDR2 is SNEGSKA (reference sequence). The DNA of the CDR3 is TGCAGTGCTAGGGGGGTAGCGGGGACCACCGGGGAGCTGTTTTTT. Translating gives CSARGVAGTTGELFF.

This clonotype appeared a few times. The gene calls are TRBV20-1 and TRBJ2-3, with D possibly TRBD2 on 6 matching bases. Trimming stripped 2 bases from V and 1 base from J, with 16 bases between. Germline V gene sequence: CDR1 DFQATT, CDR2 SNEGSKA (reference sequence). The CDR3 is 16 residues long. The CDR3 DNA follows: TGCAGTGCTAGACGGTCAGCGTGGGGGGGCACAGATACGCAGTATTTT. This encodes CSARRSAWGGTDTQYF.

This chain connects TRBV6-6 to TRBJ2-1; D gene uncertain. The CDR3 is 13 amino acids. Germline V gene data show CDR1 as MNHNY and CDR2 as SVGAGI (reference sequence). V was shortened by 5 bases and J by 6 bases, with 11 bases between the two germline ends. Here the CDR3 reads CASSLSPINEQFF. The DNA for the CDR3 is TGTGCCAGCAGTCTCTCGCCTATCAATGAGCAGTTCTTC.

CDR3 in DNA: TGTGCCAGCAGTCGACAGGGAGCCTCCTACGAGCAGTACTTC. Its translation is CASSRQGASYEQYF. This chain connects TRBV28 to TRBJ2-7, with 7 bases aligning to TRBD1. The germline gives CDR1 MDHEN, CDR2 SYDVKM. CDR3 length: 14 residues. With 5 bases clipped from V and 0 bases from J, the junction kept 4 bases outside the gene matches.

This clonotype occurred a few times. This rearrangement joins TRBV20-1 to TRBJ2-7; the D gene is possibly TRBD2 (5 bases). V shed 4 bases and J shed 3 bases, with 10 bases lying between them. This CDR3 contains 12 residues. Germline loops: CDR1 DFQATT, CDR2 SNEGSKA (reference sequence). As DNA, the CDR3 is TGCAGTGCTACCGGACTCCACTACGAGCAGTACTTC. Amino acids: CSATGLHYEQYF.

The chain carries TRBV5-4 and TRBJ1-2, with TRBD1 matching over 8 bases. This CDR3 spans 14 amino acids. Germline trimming cut 6 bases from V and 3 bases from J; bases unmatched to any gene: 7. Germline V lookup: CDR1 SGHNT, CDR2 YYREEE (reference sequence). The CDR3 here is CASNPGGDDYGYTF. In nucleotides, the CDR3 is TGTGCCAGCAACCCAGGGGGCGATGACTATGGCTACACCTTC. Based on the CDR3 plus reference TRBV5-4 and TRBJ1-2, the full variable domain is ETGVTQSPTHLIKTRGQQVTLRCSSQSGHNTVSWYQQALGQGPQFIFQYYREEENGRGNFPPRFSGLQFPNYSSELNVNALELDDSALYLCASNPGGDDYGYTFGSGTRLTVV.